These T cell receptor beta chains were read from a single sample in a study of blood T cell repertoires in COVID-19. Sequencing was performed with immunoSEQ multiplex PCR; in TCRdb, only in-frame clones are kept and a portion is missing. In the table there are roughly 200,000 clones, approximately 90% of which are singletons. The specimen was peripheral blood. These receptor sequences come from a man aged 40-49 years with active or convalescent COVID-19. Both conserved end residues are part of each CDR3. Where a row states a size, it is once, few, many or the class of an expanded clone; other rows omit it.

>TRBV5-1|.|15
CASSLYGRTQETQYF
>TRBV6-1|.|19
CASSGLPKSGTARGGELFF
>TRBV5-4|.|18
CASSPGSTGGFMNTEAFF
>TRBV19|.|13
CASIGQGVDEQFF
>TRBV18|.|16
CASSPSDRAPLYGYTF
>TRBV28|.|12
CASIRGNTEAFF
>TRBV4-2|.|15
CASSRGGQPDYEQYF
>TRBV6-6|.|15
CASSYKQGAGTEAFF
>TRBV6-5|.|13
CASRNSLNNEQFF
>TRBV6-2/TRBV6-3|.|14
CASSYLDVGGEAFF
>TRBV12-3/TRBV12-4|few|13
CASRRTGGQPQHF
>TRBV2|.|16
CASSRDRDAGANVLTF
>TRBV5-4|.|16
CASSGDRATGANVLTF
>TRBV28|.|12
CASNEGGYGYTF
>TRBV27|.|13
CANPGQQTEKLFF
>TRBV9|.|16
CASSVGTSGAYNEQFF
>TRBV19|.|14
CASSIVGGSYEQYF
>TRBV7-8|.|14
CASSLGQGAGEAFF
>TRBV12-5|.|13
CASGLLGAPTQYF
>TRBV6-5|.|15
CASRGPGASNSPLHF